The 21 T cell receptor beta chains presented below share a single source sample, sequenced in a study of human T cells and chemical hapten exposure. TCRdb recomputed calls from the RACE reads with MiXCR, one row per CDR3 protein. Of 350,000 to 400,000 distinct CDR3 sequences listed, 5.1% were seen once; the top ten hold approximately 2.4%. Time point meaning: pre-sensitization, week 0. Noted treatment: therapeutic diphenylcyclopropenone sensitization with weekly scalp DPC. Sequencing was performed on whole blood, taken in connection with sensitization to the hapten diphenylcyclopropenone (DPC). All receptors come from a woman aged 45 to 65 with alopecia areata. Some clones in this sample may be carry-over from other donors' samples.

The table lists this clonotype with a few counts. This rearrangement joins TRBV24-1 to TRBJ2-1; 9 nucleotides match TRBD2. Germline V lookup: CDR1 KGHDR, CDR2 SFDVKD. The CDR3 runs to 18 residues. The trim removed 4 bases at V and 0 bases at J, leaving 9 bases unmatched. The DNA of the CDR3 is TGTGCCACCAGTGACCCTTCCTTAGCGGGAGCCTCCTACAATGAGCAGTTCTTC. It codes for CATSDPSLAGASYNEQFF.

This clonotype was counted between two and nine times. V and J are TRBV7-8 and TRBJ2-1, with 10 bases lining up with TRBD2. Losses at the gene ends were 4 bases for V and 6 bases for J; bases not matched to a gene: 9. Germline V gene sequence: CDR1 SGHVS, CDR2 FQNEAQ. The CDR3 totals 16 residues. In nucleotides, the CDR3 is TGTGCCAGCAGCTCCCCCGAGCGGGGGGGCGGCAATGAGCAGTTCTTC. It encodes CASSSPERGGGNEQFF. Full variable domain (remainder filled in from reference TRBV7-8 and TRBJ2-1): GAGVSQSPRYKVAKRGQDVALRCDPISGHVSLFWYQQALGQGPEFLTYFQNEAQLDKSGLPSDRFFAERPEGSVSTLKIQRTQQEDSAVYLCASSSPERGGGNEQFFGPGTRLTVL.

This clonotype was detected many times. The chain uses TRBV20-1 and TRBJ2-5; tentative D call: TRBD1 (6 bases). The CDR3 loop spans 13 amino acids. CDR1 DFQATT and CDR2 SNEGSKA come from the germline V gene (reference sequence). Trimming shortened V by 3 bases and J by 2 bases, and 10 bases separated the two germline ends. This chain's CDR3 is CSASAGQQETQYF. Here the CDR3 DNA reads TGCAGTGCTAGCGCCGGACAGCAAGAGACCCAGTACTTC.

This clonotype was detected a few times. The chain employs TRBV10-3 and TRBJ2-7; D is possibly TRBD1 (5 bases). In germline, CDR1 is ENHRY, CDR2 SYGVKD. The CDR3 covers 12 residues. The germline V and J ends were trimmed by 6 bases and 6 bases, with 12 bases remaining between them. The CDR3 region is CAISPTESEQYF. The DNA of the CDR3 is TGTGCCATCAGCCCGACAGAAAGCGAGCAGTACTTC.

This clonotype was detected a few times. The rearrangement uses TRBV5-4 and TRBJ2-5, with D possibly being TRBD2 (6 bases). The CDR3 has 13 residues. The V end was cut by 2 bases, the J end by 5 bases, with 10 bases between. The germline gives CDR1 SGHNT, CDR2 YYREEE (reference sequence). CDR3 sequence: CASSLVRGETQYF. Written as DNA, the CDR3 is TGTGCCAGCAGCTTAGTACGGGGGGAGACCCAGTACTTC. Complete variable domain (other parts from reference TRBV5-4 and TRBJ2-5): ETGVTQSPTHLIKTRGQQVTLRCSSQSGHNTVSWYQQALGQGPQFIFQYYREEENGRGNFPPRFSGLQFPNYSSELNVNALELDDSALYLCASSLVRGETQYFGPGTRLLVL.

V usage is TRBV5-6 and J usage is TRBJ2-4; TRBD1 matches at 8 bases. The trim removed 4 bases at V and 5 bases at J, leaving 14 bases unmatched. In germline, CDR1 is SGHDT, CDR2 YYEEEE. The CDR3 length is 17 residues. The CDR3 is CASSGARGPGRENIQYF. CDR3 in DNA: TGTGCCAGCAGCGGGGCCAGGGGGCCGGGGAGAGAAAACATTCAGTACTTC.

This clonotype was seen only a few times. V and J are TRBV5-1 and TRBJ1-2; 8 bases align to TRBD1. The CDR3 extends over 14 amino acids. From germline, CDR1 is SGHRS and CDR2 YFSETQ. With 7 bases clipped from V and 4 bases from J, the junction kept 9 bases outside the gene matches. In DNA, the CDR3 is TGCGCCAGCGGCCAGGGGGCTGAAGTCTATGGCTACACCTTC. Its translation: CASGQGAEVYGYTF.

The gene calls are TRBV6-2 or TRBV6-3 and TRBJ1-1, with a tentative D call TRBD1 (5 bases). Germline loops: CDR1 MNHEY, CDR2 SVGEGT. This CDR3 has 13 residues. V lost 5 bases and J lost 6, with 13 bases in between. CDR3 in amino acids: CASSIPRVPEAFF. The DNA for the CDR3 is TGTGCCAGCAGTATCCCCAGGGTCCCTGAAGCTTTCTTT.

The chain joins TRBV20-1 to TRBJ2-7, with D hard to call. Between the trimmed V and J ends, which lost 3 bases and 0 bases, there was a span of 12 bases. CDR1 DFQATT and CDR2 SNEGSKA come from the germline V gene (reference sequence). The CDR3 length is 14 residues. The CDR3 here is CSASQTLSSYEQYF. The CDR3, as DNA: TGCAGTGCTAGTCAGACTCTAAGCTCCTACGAGCAGTACTTC.

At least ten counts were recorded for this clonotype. The CDR3 loop is CASSVNPSSTYGYTF. The CDR3 nucleotides are TGTGCCAGCAGCGTAAATCCAAGCAGTACCTATGGCTACACCTTC. The chain links TRBV9 to TRBJ1-2; no clear D. V dropped 1 base and J dropped 4 bases, with 14 bases sitting between them. The CDR3 covers 15 residues. From germline, CDR1 is SGDLS and CDR2 YYNGEE.

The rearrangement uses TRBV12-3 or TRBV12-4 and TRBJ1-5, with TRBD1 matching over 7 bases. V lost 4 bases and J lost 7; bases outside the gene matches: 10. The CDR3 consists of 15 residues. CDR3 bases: TGTGCCAGCAGTTCAAGACAGGGCGGGACCCAGCCCCAGCATTTT. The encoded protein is CASSSRQGGTQPQHF.

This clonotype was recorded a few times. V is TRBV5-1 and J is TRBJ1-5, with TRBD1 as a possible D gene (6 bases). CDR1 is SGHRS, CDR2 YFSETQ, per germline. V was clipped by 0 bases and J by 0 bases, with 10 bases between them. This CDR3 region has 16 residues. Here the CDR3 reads CASSLEGGNSNQPQHF. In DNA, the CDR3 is TGCGCCAGCAGCTTGGAGGGGGGAAATAGCAATCAGCCCCAGCATTTT.

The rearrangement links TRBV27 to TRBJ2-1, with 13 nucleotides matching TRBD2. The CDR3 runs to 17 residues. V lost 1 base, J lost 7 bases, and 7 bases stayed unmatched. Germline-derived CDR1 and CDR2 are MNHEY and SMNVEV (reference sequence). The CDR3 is CASSLWTSGSPKNEQFF. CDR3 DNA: TGTGCCAGCAGTTTATGGACTAGCGGGAGTCCGAAGAATGAGCAGTTCTTC.

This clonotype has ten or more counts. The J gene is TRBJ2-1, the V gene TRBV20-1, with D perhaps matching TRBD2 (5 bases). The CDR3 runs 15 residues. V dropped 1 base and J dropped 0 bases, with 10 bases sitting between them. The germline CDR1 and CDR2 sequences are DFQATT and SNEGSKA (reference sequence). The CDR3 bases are TGCAGTGCTAGAGTAGCGCAAAGCTCCTACAATGAGCAGTTCTTC. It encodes CSARVAQSSYNEQFF.

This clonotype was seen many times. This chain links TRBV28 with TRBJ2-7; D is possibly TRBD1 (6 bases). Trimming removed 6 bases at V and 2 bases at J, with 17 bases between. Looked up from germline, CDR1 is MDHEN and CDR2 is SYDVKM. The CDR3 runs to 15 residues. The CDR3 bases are TGTGCCAGCAGGTCCCCAGGGGTTACCACCTACGAGCAGTACTTC. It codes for CASRSPGVTTYEQYF. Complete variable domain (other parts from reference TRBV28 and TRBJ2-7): DVKVTQSSRYLVKRTGEKVFLECVQDMDHENMFWYRQDPGLGLRLIYFSYDVKMKEKGDIPEGYSVSREKKERFSLILESASTNQTSMYLCASRSPGVTTYEQYFGPGTRLTVT.

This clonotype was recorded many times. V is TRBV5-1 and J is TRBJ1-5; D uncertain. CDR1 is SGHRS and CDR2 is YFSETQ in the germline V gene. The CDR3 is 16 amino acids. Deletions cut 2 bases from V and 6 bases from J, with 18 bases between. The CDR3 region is CASSFPTPNPIQPQHF. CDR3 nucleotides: TGCGCCAGCAGCTTCCCTACACCGAACCCAATTCAGCCCCAGCATTTT.

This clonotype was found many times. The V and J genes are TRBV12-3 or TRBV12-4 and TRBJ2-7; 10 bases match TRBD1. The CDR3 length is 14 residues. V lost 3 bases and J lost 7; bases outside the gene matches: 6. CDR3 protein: CASSFGGQGLEQYF. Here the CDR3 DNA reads TGTGCCAGCAGTTTTGGGGGACAGGGGTTAGAGCAGTACTTC.

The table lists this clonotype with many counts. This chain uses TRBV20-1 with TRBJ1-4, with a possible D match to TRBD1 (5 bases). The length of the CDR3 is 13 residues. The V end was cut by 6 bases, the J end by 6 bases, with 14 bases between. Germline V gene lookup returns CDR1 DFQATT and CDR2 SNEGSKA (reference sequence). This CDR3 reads CSAEGQTHEKLFF. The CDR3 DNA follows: TGCAGTGCGGAGGGGCAAACACATGAAAAACTGTTTTTT.

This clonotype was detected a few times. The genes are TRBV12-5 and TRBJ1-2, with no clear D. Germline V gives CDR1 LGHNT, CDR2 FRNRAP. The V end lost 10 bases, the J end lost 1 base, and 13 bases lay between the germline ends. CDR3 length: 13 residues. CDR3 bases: TGTGCTACCCCAGCCGGTCTTAACTATGGCTACACCTTC. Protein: CATPAGLNYGYTF. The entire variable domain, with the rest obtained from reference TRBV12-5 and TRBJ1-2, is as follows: DARVTQTPRHKVTEMGQEVTMRCQPILGHNTVFWYRQTMMQGLELLAYFRNRAPLDDSGMPKDRFSAEMPDATLATLKIQPSEPRDSAVYFCATPAGLNYGYTFGSGTRLTVV.

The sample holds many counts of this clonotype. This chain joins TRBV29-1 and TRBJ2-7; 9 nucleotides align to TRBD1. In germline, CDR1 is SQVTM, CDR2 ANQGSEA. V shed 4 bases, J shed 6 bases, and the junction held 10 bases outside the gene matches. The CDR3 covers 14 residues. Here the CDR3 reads CSVGGQGERSEQYF. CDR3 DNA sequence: TGCAGCGTTGGGGGACAGGGTGAACGAAGCGAGCAGTACTTC.

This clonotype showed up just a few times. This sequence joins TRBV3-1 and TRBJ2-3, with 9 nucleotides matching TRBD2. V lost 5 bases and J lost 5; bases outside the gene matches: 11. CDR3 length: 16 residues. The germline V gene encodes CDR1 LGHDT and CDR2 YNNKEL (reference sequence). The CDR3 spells CASSSPEGLAVDTQYF. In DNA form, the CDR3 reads TGTGCCAGCAGCTCCCCGGAGGGACTAGCAGTAGATACGCAGTATTTT.